This record concerns one T cell receptor beta chain sequence. The record originates from a study of blood T cell repertoires in COVID-19. Study details: Italy, Spain and the United States were the sources of the convalescent and acute COVID-19 samples. T cells, B-cell-depleted T cells, or PBMCs provided the cDNA or gDNA that served as material.

The CDR3 is 14 amino acids. Looked up from germline, CDR1 is SGHDT and CDR2 is YYEEEE. The trim removed 4 bases at V and 3 bases at J, leaving 5 bases unmatched. Original analysis: Nucleated cell counts were estimated from reference gene primer amplification. The method was immunoSEQ multiplex PCR; TCRdb's version includes in-frame clones alone and lacks a portion of them. V and J calls and clone size are copied from that table; D and trimming were computed from the DNA. The repertoire holds about 170,000 clones, with over 70% as singletons. Sequencing was performed on peripheral blood. This TCR was recovered from a woman in her seventies who had recovered from COVID-19. The chain combines TRBV5-6 with TRBJ2-7, with 9 positions matching TRBD1. CDR3 loop: CASSGTGPFYEQYF. DNA of the CDR3: TGTGCCAGCAGCGGGACAGGGCCCTTCTACGAGCAGTACTTC.